The clone carrying this T cell receptor beta chain was recorded many times. From the 5' RACE reads, TCRdb called clonotypes with MiXCR, one entry per CDR3 protein. The sample records over 120,000 distinct CDR3 sequences, 6.6% being singletons. The CDR3 sequence is 14 residues long. Germline CDR1 SGHVS, CDR2 FQNEAQ. After removal of 2 bases from V and 7 bases from J, the junction contained 2 bases not matched to a gene. These data are taken from a study of T cells after yellow fever vaccination. The V call is TRBV7-8, the J call TRBJ2-7; 13 bases align to TRBD2. This TCR was recovered from a man aged 30-40 years who received the YFV17D yellow fever vaccine. The sequences come from CD4+ T cells sorted from PBMCs, collected 10 days after the yellow fever booster vaccination. The CDR3 sequence: CASSLLLAGGEQYF. Here the CDR3 DNA reads TGTGCCAGCAGCTTACTACTAGCGGGAGGGGAGCAGTACTTC.